The TCR beta chain described here comes from a study of blood T cell repertoires in COVID-19. About the study: Material from acute and convalescent COVID-19 was sourced from the United States, Italy and Spain. Sample material is recorded as cDNA or gDNA derived from T cells, B-cell-depleted T cells, or PBMCs.

Authors' analysis steps: It was from reference gene primer amplification that nucleated cell counts were estimated. Only in-frame clones appear in the TCRdb table, and some are missing; sequencing was by immunoSEQ multiplex PCR. V, J and clone size reflect that table, while D and trimming were determined from the DNA. Of 260,000 or so clones listed, approximately 88% were seen once; the top ten hold about 1.2%. CDR3 size: 13 residues. The V end lost 8 bases, the J end lost 2 bases, and 10 bases lay between the germline ends. In germline, CDR1 is MGHRA, CDR2 YSYEKL. The sequencing input was PBMCs or T cells enriched from blood (not recorded which). The rearrangement links TRBV4-1 to TRBJ1-3; D gene ambiguous. This sequence originates from a woman between 40 and 50 years old with acute COVID-19. CDR3 loop: CASGSAAGNTIYF. As DNA, the CDR3 is TGCGCCAGCGGTAGCGCCGCTGGAAACACCATATATTTT.